The present T cell receptor (beta chain) was sequenced within a study of Ad26.COV2.S vaccination and SARS-CoV-2 variants. Across the study: Administration of Ad26.COV2.S was intramuscular, either once or twice 56 days apart.

The assay was immunoSEQ multiplex PCR, and TCRdb's table has in-frame clones only and misses some. This sample has some 460,000 clones, with about 88% found just once. As to treatment: 15 to 20 received Ad26.COV2.S at low or high dose, single or two shots; 5 received placebo; per-sample allocation not given. Vaccine and placebo recipients were sampled on day 63 after the first injection. Study-wide results and caveats: Vaccinees reportedly had broad spike-specific CD8+ and CD4+ T cell responses.

This clone has a handful of counts. Its antigen remains unknown. Germline V gene lookup returns CDR1 MNHEY and CDR2 SVGAGI. CDR3 length: 15 amino acids. V was shortened by 5 bases and J by 0 bases, with 11 bases between the two germline ends. Here the sequenced sample was peripheral blood, taken in a trial of Ad26.COV2.S vaccine versus placebo. The V gene is TRBV6-5, the J gene TRBJ1-3, with TRBD1 as a possible D gene (6 bases). The TCR comes from a person aged 18 to 65 who received the Ad26.COV2.S COVID-19 vaccine or a placebo. As DNA, the CDR3 is TGTGCCAGCAGTCGGATACAGGGCTCTGGAAACACCATATATTTT. Protein sequence: CASSRIQGSGNTIYF.